These 20 T cell receptor beta chains came from one sample sequenced in a study of blood T cell repertoires in COVID-19. Profiling relied on immunoSEQ multiplex PCR, and the TCRdb table lists in-frame clones only, not all of them. The data contain approximately 300,000 clones, roughly 89% of them singletons. The specimen sequenced was peripheral blood. The receptor source for this set is a woman between 25 and 40 years old with COVID-19, enrolled during active disease.

This sequence joins TRBV28 and TRBJ2-3; 9 nucleotides match TRBD1. The length of the CDR3 is 16 residues. Germline values: CDR1 MDHEN, CDR2 SYDVKM. V gave up 8 bases and J gave up 2 bases; unmatched junction bases: 11. CDR3 nucleotides: TGTGCCAGCCCTCCCTCCGACAGGGGGTTCACAGATACGCAGTATTTT. This gives the protein CASPPSDRGFTDTQYF.

The chain couples TRBV3-1 (or the pseudogene TRBV3-2) to TRBJ1-6; 9 bases are a match to TRBD1. CDR1 LGHDT and CDR2 YNNKEL come from the germline V gene (reference sequence). V shed 6 bases and J 8 bases; nucleotides not matched to a gene: 5. The CDR3 is 14 amino acids. CDR3 DNA sequence: TGTGCCAGCAGATCCGACAGGGGGTATTCACCCCTCCACTTT. This codes for CASRSDRGYSPLHF.

The V and J genes are TRBV5-1 and TRBJ1-4, with 7 bases identical to TRBD1. With V trimmed by 6 bases and J by 0 bases, 5 bases remained unmatched. Germline V CDR1 and CDR2: SGHRS, YFSETQ. CDR3 length: 15 amino acids. This chain's CDR3 is CASKTGRPTNEKLFF. The CDR3, as DNA: TGCGCCAGCAAGACAGGGCGGCCAACTAATGAAAAACTGTTTTTT.

This clone appeared once. The chain has TRBV12-3 or TRBV12-4 and TRBJ2-2, with a possible D match to TRBD1 (5 bases). CDR3 length: 13 residues. Trimming took 3 bases from V and 4 from J, leaving 6 bases between them. The CDR3 DNA is TGTGCCAGCAGTTTGGGGCCCACCGGGGAGCTGTTTTTT. Translated, it gives CASSLGPTGELFF.

The chain couples TRBV6-2 or TRBV6-3 to TRBJ1-1; perhaps TRBD1 as D (5 bases). Germline-derived CDR1 and CDR2 are MNHEY and SVGEGT. Trimming left V 6 bases short and J 3 bases short, with 14 bases between. The CDR3 extends over 14 amino acids. The CDR3 here is CASSVQGLDTEAFF. The CDR3 DNA follows: TGTGCCAGCAGCGTCCAGGGTTTGGACACTGAAGCTTTCTTT.

The genes are TRBV6-1 and TRBJ2-5; 13 bases map to TRBD2. CDR1 and CDR2 (germline): MNHNS, SASEGT. V shed 6 bases, J shed 5 bases, and the junction held 0 bases outside the gene matches. The CDR3 consists of 13 residues. In DNA, the CDR3 is TGTGCCAGCAGGACTAGCGGGGGGGAGACCCAGTACTTC. Translating gives CASRTSGGETQYF.

The rearrangement links TRBV5-1 to TRBJ1-6; a weak D match, TRBD1 (5 bases). This CDR3 is built from 15 residues. Germline lookup yields CDR1 SGHRS and CDR2 YFSETQ. V was pared by 6 bases and J by 10 bases, with 20 bases between. CDR3 sequence: CASTTGEGGLSPLHF. The DNA for the CDR3 is TGCGCCAGCACCACGGGGGAGGGCGGTTTATCACCCCTCCACTTT.

CDR3 residues: CASSLAGGMGEKLFF. CDR3 DNA sequence: TGTGCCAGCAGTTTAGCGGGGGGAATGGGGGAAAAACTGTTTTTT. V and J are TRBV28 and TRBJ1-4, with TRBD1 as a possible D gene (5 bases). Germline lookup yields CDR1 MDHEN and CDR2 SYDVKM. This CDR3 is built from 15 residues. The V end was cut by 2 bases, the J end by 8 bases, with 15 bases between.

This clone was seen only once. The rearrangement uses TRBV21-1 and TRBJ1-2; the table's D call of TRBD1 was not tested on the DNA. TRBV21-1 is given as a pseudogene. The CDR3 is made up of 13 amino acids. CDR3 amino acids: CASSQRDSLGYTF. CDR3 bases: TGTGCCAGCAGCCAACGGGACAGCCTGGGCTACACCTTC.

The chain employs TRBV19 and TRBJ1-1; TRBD1 matches 8 bases. The trim removed 9 bases at V and 3 bases at J, leaving 6 bases unmatched. The CDR3 loop spans 13 amino acids. CDR1 is LNHDA and CDR2 is SQIVND in the germline V gene (reference sequence). The CDR3 loop is CASAPQGDTEAFF. The CDR3, as DNA: TGTGCCAGCGCCCCACAGGGGGACACTGAAGCTTTCTTT.

V and J are TRBV19 and TRBJ2-5; D is perhaps TRBD2 (6 bases). The CDR3 loop spans 14 amino acids. Germline V CDR1 and CDR2: LNHDA, SQIVND (reference sequence). V gave up 3 bases and J gave up 10 bases, with 18 bases separating them. CDR3: CASSMLTGDLSQYF. CDR3 bases: TGTGCCAGTAGTATGTTAACGGGAGACCTGAGCCAGTACTTC. Looking up the rest from reference TRBV19 and TRBJ2-5 gives the full variable domain: DGGITQSPKYLFRKEGQNVTLSCEQNLNHDAMYWYRQDPGQGLRLIYYSQIVNDFQKGDIAEGYSVSREKKESFPLTVTSAQKNPTAFYLCASSMLTGDLSQYFGPGTRLLVL.

V and J are TRBV21-1 and TRBJ1-4; the DNA was not used to check the table's D call, TRBD1. TRBV21-1 is a pseudogene segment. The CDR3 is 14 residues long. CDR3 region: CASSATAPNEKLFF. The CDR3 DNA reads as TGTGCCAGCAGTGCGACAGCCCCTAATGAAAAACTGTTTTTT.

V usage is TRBV12-3 or TRBV12-4 and J usage is TRBJ2-1; no definite D call. This CDR3 spans 13 amino acids. V lost 3 bases to trimming and J lost 0 bases, with 3 bases between them. CDR3 nucleotides: TGTGCCAGCAGTTTTTACTCCTACAATGAGCAGTTCTTC. It translates to CASSFYSYNEQFF.

The chain uses TRBV4-2 and TRBJ1-3; D remains unclear. This CDR3 is built from 17 residues. V lost 0 bases, J lost 0 bases, and 12 bases lay in between. CDR1 LGHNA and CDR2 YNFKEQ come from the germline V gene. The CDR3 region is CASSQDVADSSGNTIYF. For the CDR3, the DNA is TGTGCCAGCAGCCAAGATGTTGCAGATTCCTCTGGAAACACCATATATTTT.

The chain recombines TRBV9 with TRBJ1-2, with D possibly matching TRBD1 (6 bases). Germline CDR1 reads SGDLS; CDR2 reads YYNGEE. V was shortened by 6 bases and J by 4 bases, with 16 bases between the two germline ends. The CDR3 is 14 residues long. DNA for the CDR3: TGTGCCAGCACCCCTCAACAGGGTTTCTATGGCTACACCTTC. This codes for CASTPQQGFYGYTF.

V gene TRBV6-5 combines with J gene TRBJ1-1; 10 bases fit TRBD1. The V gene's germline CDR1 is MNHEY and CDR2 SVGAGI. V trimming: 8 bases; J trimming: 8 bases; junction bases outside the gene matches: 11. This CDR3 has 14 amino acids. The CDR3 coding sequence is TGTGCCAGCTCATACTCTTTGGGACAGGGGGAAGCTTTCTTT. Protein product: CASSYSLGQGEAFF.

This clone was seen just once. The V call is TRBV28, the J call TRBJ2-4; a weak D match, TRBD2 (5 bases). This CDR3 region has 16 residues. V was cut by 1 base and J by 0 bases, with 10 bases left in between. Germline lookup yields CDR1 MDHEN and CDR2 SYDVKM. This CDR3 reads CASSLFGVLAKNIQYF. In nucleotides, the CDR3 is TGTGCCAGCAGTTTATTCGGGGTTCTAGCCAAAAACATTCAGTACTTC.

The chain recombines TRBV3-1 (or the pseudogene TRBV3-2) with TRBJ2-3; 8 nucleotides align to TRBD2. With 1 base clipped from V and 7 bases from J, the junction kept 7 bases outside the gene matches. The CDR3 totals 15 residues. Germline V lookup: CDR1 LGHDT, CDR2 YNNKEL (reference sequence). CDR3 nucleotide sequence: TGTGCCAGCAGCCAAGCGGCAATAGCGGGGTATACGCAGTATTTT. Protein: CASSQAAIAGYTQYF.

This clone was found once. The chain couples TRBV28 to TRBJ2-3; the match to TRBD2 covers 7 bases. There are 13 residues in the CDR3. V was clipped by 8 bases and J by 1 base; unmatched bases: 3. Germline assignment: CDR1 MDHEN and CDR2 SYDVKM. The CDR3 loop is CASLAGGTDTQYF. The DNA of the CDR3 is TGTGCCAGCCTTGCGGGGGGCACAGATACGCAGTATTTT.

The gene calls are TRBV28 and TRBJ1-5, with D hard to call. CDR1 MDHEN and CDR2 SYDVKM come from the germline V gene. CDR3 length: 13 amino acids. Trimming removed 7 bases from V and 2 bases from J, with 9 bases in between. The CDR3 nucleotides read TGTGCCAGCAAACCCGGGGGCAATCAGCCCCAGCATTTT. Translating it yields CASKPGGNQPQHF.